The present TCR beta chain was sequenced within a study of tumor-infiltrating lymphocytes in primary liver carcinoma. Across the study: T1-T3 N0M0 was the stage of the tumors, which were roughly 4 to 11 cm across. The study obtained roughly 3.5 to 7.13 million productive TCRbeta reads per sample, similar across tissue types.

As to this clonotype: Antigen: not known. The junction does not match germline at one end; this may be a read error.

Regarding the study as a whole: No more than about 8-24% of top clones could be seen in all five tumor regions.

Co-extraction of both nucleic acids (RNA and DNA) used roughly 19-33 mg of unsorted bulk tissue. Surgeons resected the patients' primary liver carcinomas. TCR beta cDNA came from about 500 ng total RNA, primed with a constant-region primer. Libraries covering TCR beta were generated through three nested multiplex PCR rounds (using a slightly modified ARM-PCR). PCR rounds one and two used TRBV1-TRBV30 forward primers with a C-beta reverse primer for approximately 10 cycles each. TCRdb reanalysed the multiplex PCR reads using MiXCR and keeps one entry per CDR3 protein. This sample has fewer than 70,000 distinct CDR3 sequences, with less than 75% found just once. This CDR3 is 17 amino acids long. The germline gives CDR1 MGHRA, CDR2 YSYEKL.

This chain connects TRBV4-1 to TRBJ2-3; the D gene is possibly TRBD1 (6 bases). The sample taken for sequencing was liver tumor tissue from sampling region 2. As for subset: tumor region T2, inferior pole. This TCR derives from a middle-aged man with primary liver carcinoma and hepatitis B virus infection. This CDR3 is CASSHHPGTPLQDTQYF. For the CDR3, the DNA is TGCGCCAGCAGCCACCACCCTGGGACACCCCTTCAAGATACGCAGTACTTT.